Below are 2 T cell receptor beta chains sequenced from a single sample in a study of shared clonotypes between healthy human individuals. Profiling relied on immunoSEQ multiplex PCR, and the TCRdb table lists in-frame clones only, not all of them. The table has over 2 million clones, approximately 94% seen once. CD45RO negativity and positive selection for CCR7 defined naive CD8 cells, a population that excluded terminally differentiated effector memory CD45RA+ cells. Sequenced input: naive CD8+ T cells sorted from blood. The source is a man younger than 30 in good health.

A word on this clone: Mismatch with germline at one junction end may stem from a read error. This chain joins TRBV7-6 and TRBJ1-4, with TRBD1 as a possible D gene (5 bases). This CDR3 has 13 amino acids. CDR1 SGHVS and CDR2 FNYEAQ come from the germline V gene. The CDR3 loop reads CASSLAGNEKLFF. In nucleotides, the CDR3 is TGTGCCAGCAGCCTAGCAGGGAATGAAAAACTGTTTTTT.

The CDR3 loop is CASNPGGYPRETQYF. The CDR3 bases are TGTGCCAGCAACCCCGGGGGTTACCCCCGCGAGACCCAGTACTTC. J is TRBJ2-5 and V is TRBV27, with D perhaps matching TRBD2 (6 bases). Germline V CDR1 and CDR2: MNHEY, SMNVEV (reference sequence). V gave up 7 bases and J gave up 5 bases, with 20 bases separating them. This CDR3 region has 15 residues.